This TCR beta chain was captured by sequencing in a study of blood T cell repertoires in COVID-19. The wider study: The study drew acute and convalescent COVID-19 samples from the United States, Italy and Spain.

Some clones are missing from TCRdb's copy, which holds only in-frame ones; the method was immunoSEQ multiplex PCR. The profile shows 95,000 to 150,000 clones, over 60% of them singletons. V was pared by 5 bases and J by 7 bases, with 12 bases of the junction left unmatched. The CDR3 covers 16 residues. Looked up from germline, CDR1 is PRHDT and CDR2 is FYEKMQ (reference sequence). This TCR was recovered from a man aged 40-50 years with active or convalescent COVID-19. Input material: peripheral blood. This chain connects TRBV13 to TRBJ2-2, with TRBD2 identical over 8 bases. The CDR3, as DNA: TGTGCCAGCAGCCCCCGGGGGGGGGTCGGGAGCGGGGAGCTGTTTTTT. Amino acid sequence: CASSPRGGVGSGELFF.